The 20 T cell receptor beta chains given below trace back to one sample, sequenced in a study of blood T cell repertoires in COVID-19. Clones were read by immunoSEQ multiplex PCR, and TCRdb kept only the in-frame ones, dropping some. The data hold under 150,000 clones, with 81% observed a single time. Sequenced: peripheral blood. The receptors originated from a man aged 50 to 59 with acute or convalescent COVID-19.

The chain joins TRBV27 to TRBJ1-2; TRBD1 matches at 8 bases. This CDR3 is 13 amino acids long. Germline assignment: CDR1 MNHEY and CDR2 SMNVEV (reference sequence). J was trimmed by 7 bases and V by 2 bases; bases with no gene match: 3. This CDR3 reads CASSLQGASGYTF. In nucleotides, the CDR3 is TGTGCCAGCAGTTTACAGGGGGCCTCTGGCTACACCTTC.

J is TRBJ2-1 and V is TRBV7-3; D unresolved. The germline V and J ends were trimmed by 2 bases and 6 bases, with 8 bases remaining between them. CDR3 length equals 13 residues. Germline V gene sequence: CDR1 SGHTA, CDR2 FQGTGA. DNA for the CDR3: TGTGCCAGCAGCTTAGGGCCGTCCAATGAGCAGTTCTTC. It translates to CASSLGPSNEQFF.

The V gene is TRBV6-5, the J gene TRBJ2-5, with 9 bases lining up with TRBD2. The CDR3 covers 11 residues. The germline gives CDR1 MNHEY, CDR2 SVGAGI. J was trimmed by 2 bases and V by 11 bases; bases with no gene match: 0. The CDR3 coding sequence is TGTGCCGCGGGGGGGCAAGAGACCCAGTACTTC. This translates into CAAGGQETQYF.

V gene TRBV10-1 combines with J gene TRBJ2-1, with 9 bases identical to TRBD1. CDR1 WNHNN and CDR2 SYGVQD come from the germline V gene (reference sequence). The CDR3 is 15 amino acids. The J segment lost 3 bases and the V segment lost 6 bases, leaving 6 bases of the junction unmatched. The DNA of the CDR3 is TGCGCCAGCAGAAAGGACAGGGGATACTACAATGAGCAGTTCTTC. Its protein is CASRKDRGYYNEQFF.

The V call is TRBV6-6, the J call TRBJ2-5, with D maybe TRBD1 (6 bases). Germline CDR1 is MNHNY and CDR2 is SVGAGI (reference sequence). V lost 7 bases and J lost 1, with 10 bases in between. CDR3 length equals 13 residues. CDR3 nucleotides: TGTGCCAGCAAAAGACAGGTCCAAGAGACCCAGTACTTC. Translating it yields CASKRQVQETQYF.

The V gene is TRBV29-1, the J gene TRBJ1-2, with TRBD1 identical over 8 bases. Germline-derived CDR1 and CDR2 are SQVTM and ANQGSEA. V lost 5 bases and J lost 13; bases outside the gene matches: 15. The CDR3 is 13 amino acids. The CDR3 DNA follows: TGCAGCGTTATGACAGGGGTAACTATGGGTTCCACCTTC. It translates to CSVMTGVTMGSTF.

V and J are TRBV6-2 or TRBV6-3 and TRBJ2-5; D not certain. Germline V lookup: CDR1 MNHEY, CDR2 SVGEGT. The CDR3 runs 12 residues. V was shortened by 2 bases and J by 2 bases, with 3 bases between the two germline ends. CDR3 region: CASSYHQETQYF. The CDR3 coding sequence is TGTGCCAGCAGTTACCATCAAGAGACCCAGTACTTC.

The V call is TRBV5-1, the J call TRBJ1-6; D gene unclear. CDR1 and CDR2 from the germline V gene are SGHRS and YFSETQ. The CDR3 extends over 16 amino acids. Deletions cut 4 bases from V and 0 bases from J, with 11 bases between. In DNA, the CDR3 is TGCGCCAGCAGCCCTCTCGGGGACTCCTATAATTCACCCCTCCACTTT. Residues: CASSPLGDSYNSPLHF.

This chain uses TRBV3-1 (or the pseudogene TRBV3-2) with TRBJ1-1; D is unresolved. In germline, CDR1 is LGHDT, CDR2 YNNKEL (reference sequence). The germline V and J ends were trimmed by 3 bases and 0 bases, with 5 bases remaining between them. CDR3 size: 13 residues. The CDR3 region is CASSHPVNTEAFF. In DNA, the CDR3 is TGTGCCAGCAGCCACCCGGTGAACACTGAAGCTTTCTTT.

The chain joins TRBV6-1 to TRBJ1-2; 7 nucleotides agree with TRBD1. The trim removed 1 base at V and 4 bases at J, leaving 3 bases unmatched. CDR3 size: 14 residues. The germline V gene encodes CDR1 MNHNS and CDR2 SASEGT. CDR3 region: CASSEGGTVYGYTF. In DNA, the CDR3 is TGTGCCAGCAGTGAAGGAGGGACAGTCTATGGCTACACCTTC.

The chain uses TRBV6-5 and TRBJ2-5; possible D gene TRBD2, 5 bases. V lost 1 base and J 4 bases, leaving 13 bases between the germline ends. The CDR3 extends over 15 amino acids. CDR1 is MNHEY, CDR2 SVGAGI, per germline. This chain's CDR3 is CASSYFRSGIETQYF. Written as DNA, the CDR3 is TGTGCCAGCAGTTACTTTCGATCGGGGATAGAGACCCAGTACTTC.

V and J are TRBV29-1 and TRBJ1-2; D possibly corresponds to TRBD1 (5 bases). V gave up 7 bases and J gave up 4 bases, with 16 bases separating them. The length of the CDR3 is 13 residues. The V gene's germline CDR1 is SQVTM and CDR2 ANQGSEA. The CDR3 spells CSARGGVPYGYTF. The DNA of the CDR3 is TGCAGCGCTCGGGGGGGGGTCCCCTATGGCTACACCTTC.

This chain connects TRBV19 to TRBJ2-1; 7 positions agree with TRBD1. Looked up from germline, CDR1 is LNHDA and CDR2 is SQIVND (reference sequence). This CDR3 has 14 residues. The V gene end was trimmed by 2 bases and the J gene end by 5 bases; junction bases not matched to a gene: 3. The CDR3 bases are TGTGCCAGTAGTATAAAGGGGGCCAACAATGAGCAGTTCTTC. Translating it yields CASSIKGANNEQFF.

The chain combines TRBV6-5 with TRBJ1-4, with 7 bases identical to TRBD1. The CDR3 extends over 14 amino acids. Germline lookup yields CDR1 MNHEY and CDR2 SVGAGI. The ends lost 8 bases at V and 7 bases at J; junction bases unmatched: 10. The CDR3, as DNA: TGTGCCAGCTGGAAGGGACAGAGGGCTGAAAAACTGTTTTTT. Protein sequence: CASWKGQRAEKLFF.

The rearrangement uses TRBV6-1 and TRBJ2-2, with 13 nucleotides matching TRBD2. After removal of 3 bases from V and 3 bases from J, the junction contained 4 bases not matched to a gene. This CDR3 region has 17 residues. Germline CDR1 and CDR2: MNHNS and SASEGT. CDR3 sequence reads: CASSEGLAGTYTGELFF. DNA of the CDR3: TGTGCCAGCAGTGAGGGACTAGCGGGGACGTACACCGGGGAGCTGTTTTTT.

The CDR3 here is CASSQEQPSGANVLTF. The CDR3 bases are TGTGCCAGCAGCCAAGAACAGCCCTCTGGGGCCAACGTCCTGACTTTC. V gene TRBV3-1 (or the pseudogene TRBV3-2) combines with J gene TRBJ2-6; D is uncertain. Trimming took 0 bases from V and 0 from J, leaving 6 bases between them. CDR3 length equals 16 residues. The germline gives CDR1 LGHDT, CDR2 YNNKEL (reference sequence).

The chain carries TRBV28 and TRBJ1-1, with 9 bases identical to TRBD1. Germline lookup yields CDR1 MDHEN and CDR2 SYDVKM. After removal of 6 bases from V and 11 bases from J, the junction contained 13 bases not matched to a gene. CDR3 length equals 14 residues. In DNA, the CDR3 is TGTGCCAGCAGACCCACAGGGGGCCCGCGGTGGGCTTTCTTT. This sequence encodes CASRPTGGPRWAFF.

CDR3 nucleotide sequence: TGTGCCATCAGAAACGGGACAGGGAGAAATGAGCAGTTCTTC. Its translation: CAIRNGTGRNEQFF. This chain uses TRBV10-3 with TRBJ2-1; 9 nucleotides agree with TRBD1. With V trimmed by 6 bases and J by 7 bases, 7 bases remained unmatched. The CDR3 is made up of 14 amino acids. CDR1 and CDR2 from the germline V gene are ENHRY and SYGVKD.

Note on this clone: Germline and junction disagree at one end, which may indicate a read error. V and J are TRBV6-1 and TRBJ2-3; D perhaps matches TRBD1 (6 bases). The germline V gene has CDR1 MNHNS and CDR2 SASEGT. This CDR3 spans 16 amino acids. CDR3 in DNA: TGTGCCAGCAGAGAAGAAGGGACACCCGTCACAGATACGCAGTATTTT. Its translation is CASREEGTPVTDTQYF.

This chain uses TRBV6-5 with TRBJ2-7; TRBD2 might be the D (7 bases). CDR1 and CDR2 from the germline V gene are MNHEY and SVGAGI. V dropped 7 bases and J dropped 0 bases, with 16 bases sitting between them. This CDR3 contains 15 residues. CDR3: CASTVRGGTSYEQYF. In DNA, the CDR3 is TGTGCCAGCACCGTGAGGGGGGGGACCTCCTACGAGCAGTACTTC.